These T cell receptor beta chains were read from a single sample in a study of cytomegalovirus exposure and HLA in healthy donors. TCRdb's copy holds only in-frame clones and misses some; the assay was immunoSEQ multiplex PCR. This sample has about 37,000 clones, with about 80% found just once. The material sequenced was PBMCs. Source of these receptors: a woman under 30 in good health and CMV-seropositive. Both conserved end residues are trimmed from each CDR3.

>TRBV7-2|TRBJ2-7
ASSPSVPTYEQY
>TRBV7-2|TRBJ2-7
ASSLGGTGLYEQY
>TRBV6-5|TRBJ2-7
ASSYGSGTGNYEQY
>TRBV27|NA
ASSFRLAGGAYEQY
>TRBV28|TRBJ2-3
ASSSGGAADTQY
>TRBV19|TRBJ2-2
ATTRDFFTGELF
>TRBV6-4|TRBJ2-3
ASSVAGGPDTQY
>TRBV6-4|TRBJ2-3
ASSDSGGPDTQY
>TRBV10-3|NA
AIRDPLAGLNLTHSYEQY
>TRBV25-1|TRBJ2-7
ASSEFRGLALHEQY
>TRBV5-6|TRBJ2-1
ASSYLRQGDEQF
>TRBV5-1|TRBJ2-5
ASSLAAGGPAETQY
>TRBV5-1|TRBJ2-2
ASSSRDRPIANTGELF
>TRBV2|TRBJ1-1
VSSTGERTEAF
>TRBV9|TRBJ2-5
ASSVGLAGVEETQY
>TRBV13|TRBJ2-7
ASSRSSGGASSEQY
>TRBV30|TRBJ2-3
AWSVGGGATDTQY
>TRBV7-8|TRBJ1-3
ASSLAPGQETSFSGNTIY
>TRBV18|TRBJ2-7
ASSPTGQGVYEQY
>TRBV30|TRBJ2-5
AWRGQSETQY
>TRBV7-2|TRBJ2-7
ASSSANPLF
>TRBV7-9|TRBJ2-5
ASSPGLAGQETQY
>TRBV5-1|TRBJ1-1
ASSLGGTGLNTEAF
>TRBV9|TRBJ2-7
ASSRGDRAYEQY
>TRBV28|TRBJ2-3
ASSGLRLWGTDTQY
>TRBV7-9|TRBJ2-7
SSSLDIGAGEQY